A selection of T cell receptor beta chains follows, all from one sample in a study of T cell responses to AZD1222 COVID-19 vaccine. Clones were read by immunoSEQ multiplex PCR, and TCRdb kept only the in-frame ones, dropping some. The sample holds 80,000 to 130,000 clones, about 87% seen once. The sample in question was peripheral blood, obtained on day 0 of AZD1222 vaccination. The source is an adult in good health. CDR3s include the opening cysteine and the closing phenylalanine or tryptophan. The D gene is left open where the match is weak. Part of the rows lack a size; the others show once, few, many or a class for expanded clones.

j_gene,abundance,v_gene,d_gene,CDR3aa,CDR3nt
TRBJ1-1,-,TRBV5-1,-,CASRGGGPNTEAFF,TGCGCCAGCAGAGGTGGGGGGCCGAACACTGAAGCTTTCTTT
TRBJ1-1,-,TRBV7-8,-,CASSLAGVDGEAFF,TGTGCCAGCAGCTTAGCAGGGGTCGATGGTGAAGCTTTCTTT
TRBJ1-2,-,TRBV4-3,-,CASSNDRFNNGYTF,TGCGCCAGCAGTAACGACAGATTTAACAATGGCTACACCTTC
TRBJ2-2,-,TRBV7-9,-,CASRGRDTGELFF,TGTGCCAGCAGGGGGCGCGACACCGGGGAGCTGTTTTTT
TRBJ2-1,-,TRBV7-6,TRBD2,CASRSGLAGGDEQFF,TGTGCCAGCAGATCCGGACTAGCAGGAGGCGATGAGCAGTTCTTC
TRBJ1-1,-,TRBV2,TRBD1,CASNFDRDVGYTEAFF,TGTGCCAGCAACTTTGACAGGGACGTAGGTTACACTGAAGCTTTCTTT
TRBJ1-1,-,TRBV3-1/TRBV3-2,-,CASSQGAAERAFF,TGTGCCAGCAGCCAAGGGGCAGCGGAGCGAGCTTTCTTT
TRBJ1-2,-,TRBV6-5,TRBD1,CASRSTGQGNGYTF,TGTGCCAGCAGGAGTACGGGACAGGGTAATGGCTACACCTTC
TRBJ2-3,-,TRBV7-2,-,CASSLNLGASTDTQYF,TGTGCCAGCAGCTTAAACTTGGGCGCTAGCACAGATACGCAGTATTTT
TRBJ1-1,-,TRBV6-5,-,CASTQAGLMNTEAFF,TGTGCCAGCACCCAGGCAGGACTCATGAACACTGAAGCTTTCTTT
TRBJ2-2,-,TRBV6-5,-,CASSYDRPTGELFF,TGTGCCAGCAGTTATGACAGACCGACCGGGGAGCTGTTTTTT
TRBJ1-2,-,TRBV11-2,-,CASVGAGYGYTF,TGTGCCAGCGTGGGCGCGGGGTATGGCTACACCTTC
TRBJ1-2,-,TRBV29-1,-,CSVWRRQYGYTF,TGCAGCGTCTGGCGGAGACAGTATGGCTACACCTTC
TRBJ1-1,few,TRBV7-2,TRBD1,CASSPQGGRNTEAFF,TGTGCCAGCAGCCCCCAGGGGGGGCGCAACACTGAAGCTTTCTTT
TRBJ1-5,-,TRBV19,-,CASTPLQAGNQPQHF,TGTGCCAGTACCCCTCTCCAGGCAGGGAATCAGCCCCAGCATTTT
TRBJ2-7,-,TRBV5-1,-,CASRGTGYEQYF,TGCGCCAGCAGGGGAACAGGGTACGAGCAGTACTTC
TRBJ1-5,-,TRBV6-5,-,CAVRGPGSNQPQHF,TGTGCGGTCCGGGGGCCGGGGAGCAATCAGCCCCAGCATTTT
TRBJ1-4,-,TRBV9,-,CASSVGVPGREKLFF,TGTGCCAGCAGCGTAGGAGTACCAGGGCGGGAAAAACTGTTTTTT
TRBJ1-2,-,TRBV14,-,CASSPRGGLNYGYTF,TGTGCCAGCAGTCCAAGGGGGGGCCTTAACTATGGCTACACCTTC
TRBJ1-6,-,TRBV7-8,-,CASSFGSYNSPLHF,TGTGCCAGCAGCTTTGGCAGCTATAATTCACCCCTCCACTTT
TRBJ2-6,once,TRBV5-1,-,CASSLRYGSSGANVLTF,TGCGCCAGCAGCTTGCGGTACGGGTCCTCTGGGGCCAACGTCCTGACTTTC
TRBJ1-2,-,TRBV25-1,TRBD1,CASSELGTGGNYGYTF,TGTGCCAGCAGTGAATTGGGGACAGGGGGGAACTATGGCTACACCTTC
TRBJ2-2,-,TRBV5-4,-,CASSTTRVNTGELFF,TGTGCCAGCAGCACTACCAGGGTGAACACCGGGGAGCTGTTTTTT
TRBJ1-2,-,TRBV5-4,-,CASSLERAGVYGYTF,TGTGCCAGCAGCTTGGAGAGGGCAGGGGTCTATGGCTACACCTTC
TRBJ1-3,-,TRBV5-6,-,CASSLFRGVSGNTIYF,TGTGCCAGCAGCTTATTTAGAGGGGTTTCTGGAAACACCATATATTTT
TRBJ1-5,-,TRBV19,-,CASSIVSLSNQPQHF,TGTGCCAGTAGTATAGTATCACTGAGCAATCAGCCCCAGCATTTT
TRBJ1-1,few,TRBV24-1,-,CATSGPGGTNTEAFF,TGTGCCACCAGTGGCCCGGGAGGCACTAACACTGAAGCTTTCTTT
TRBJ1-1,-,TRBV6-5,-,CASINTLGGAFF,TGTGCCAGCATTAACACCCTGGGCGGAGCTTTCTTT
TRBJ1-4,-,TRBV15,TRBD1,CATSRDRASEFRGNEKLFF,TGTGCCACCAGCAGAGATCGGGCAAGCGAGTTCAGGGGGAATGAAAAACTGTTTTTT
TRBJ2-1,-,TRBV5-6,-,CASSLGGPVVRLNEQFF,TGTGCCAGCAGCTTGGGGGGACCCGTGGTGCGGTTAAATGAGCAGTTCTTC
TRBJ1-1,-,TRBV7-6,-,CASSLYPPSSSRNTEAFF,TGTGCCAGCAGCTTATACCCCCCAAGTTCGTCCCGGAACACTGAAGCTTTCTTT
TRBJ1-6,-,TRBV5-1,TRBD1,CASRRGQENNSPLHF,TGCGCCAGCAGGAGGGGGCAGGAGAATAATTCACCCCTCCACTTT
TRBJ1-2,-,TRBV7-2,TRBD1,CASSFRGLNYGYTF,TGTGCCAGCAGCTTCAGGGGGCTCAACTATGGCTACACCTTC
TRBJ1-1,few,TRBV18,TRBD1,CASSPHDRGGTEAFF,TGTGCCAGCTCACCCCATGACAGGGGTGGCACTGAAGCTTTCTTT
TRBJ2-1,-,TRBV9,-,CASSVAGYYNEQFF,TGTGCCAGCAGCGTGGCGGGCTACTACAATGAGCAGTTCTTC
TRBJ1-5,-,TRBV28,-,CASSFVRGQYSNQPQHF,TGTGCCAGCAGTTTCGTCAGGGGCCAATATAGCAATCAGCCCCAGCATTTT
TRBJ1-1,few,TRBV6-5,-,CASSPGERNTEAFF,TGTGCCAGCAGTCCAGGGGAGAGGAACACTGAAGCTTTCTTT
TRBJ2-7,-,TRBV18,TRBD2,CASSPPLAGNYEQYF,TGTGCCAGCTCACCACCGTTAGCGGGGAACTACGAGCAGTACTTC
TRBJ1-2,-,TRBV7-2,-,CASSPTQGTNNYGYTF,TGTGCCAGCAGCCCAACCCAGGGGACGAATAACTATGGCTACACCTTC
TRBJ2-1,-,TRBV30,-,CAWSLDRYNEQFF,TGTGCCTGGAGCCTCGACAGATACAATGAGCAGTTCTTC
TRBJ1-1,-,TRBV4-2,TRBD1,CASSTFDRGRRTTEAFF,TGTGCCAGCAGCACCTTCGACAGGGGGCGGCGTACAACTGAAGCTTTCTTT
TRBJ1-5,-,TRBV19,-,CASSMVEGYNQPQHF,TGTGCCAGTAGTATGGTGGAGGGGTACAATCAGCCCCAGCATTTT
TRBJ2-7,-,TRBV19,-,CASSSRDPSYEQYF,TGTGCCAGTAGTAGCCGGGACCCCTCCTACGAGCAGTACTTC
TRBJ2-7,-,TRBV7-9,TRBD2,CASSSGLPLYEQYF,TGTGCCAGCAGCTCGGGACTACCCCTTTACGAGCAGTACTTC
TRBJ2-7,once,TRBV6-6,TRBD1,CASGGTGTGSYEQYF,TGTGCCAGCGGGGGAACCGGGACAGGCAGCTACGAGCAGTACTTC
TRBJ1-3,-,TRBV6-1,-,CASSDRQQLMEVF,TGTGCCAGCAGTGACCGGCAACAACTGATGGAAGTTTTT
TRBJ2-2,-,TRBV5-1,-,CASSPGHSGELFF,TGCGCCAGCAGCCCGGGACACTCCGGGGAGCTGTTTTTT
TRBJ1-4,-,TRBV30,TRBD1,CAWRQGFGEKLFF,TGTGCCTGGCGACAGGGGTTCGGTGAAAAACTGTTTTTT
TRBJ1-5,-,TRBV5-8,-,CASSFSRNQPQHF,TGTGCCAGCAGCTTTTCTCGCAATCAGCCCCAGCATTTT
TRBJ1-2,-,TRBV28,-,CASSSGQPNYGYTF,TGTGCCAGCAGTTCCGGACAGCCTAACTATGGCTACACCTTC
TRBJ1-2,-,TRBV5-4,-,CASSLDRRAYGYTF,TGTGCCAGCAGCTTGGATCGGCGGGCCTATGGCTACACCTTC
TRBJ2-7,-,TRBV4-1,TRBD2,CASSQDSGGDTYEQYF,TGCGCCAGCAGCCAAGATAGCGGGGGAGATACCTACGAGCAGTACTTC
TRBJ2-3,-,TRBV3-1/TRBV3-2,-,CASSQEGRGGTDTQYF,TGTGCCAGCAGCCAAGAGGGGAGGGGGGGCACAGATACGCAGTATTTT
TRBJ1-5,-,TRBV6-2/TRBV6-3,-,CASSHTSGYGQPQHF,TGTGCCAGCAGTCACACTTCAGGGTACGGTCAGCCCCAGCATTTT
TRBJ1-1,-,TRBV28,-,CASSSPHLNTEAFF,TGTGCCAGCAGCTCCCCCCACTTGAACACTGAAGCTTTCTTT
TRBJ2-7,-,TRBV28,-,CASSLRGKGGQYF,TGTGCCAGCAGTTTAAGAGGGAAAGGAGGGCAGTACTTC
TRBJ2-7,-,TRBV3-1/TRBV3-2,-,CASSQGQSKLYEQYF,TGTGCCAGCAGCCAAGGACAGTCTAAACTCTACGAGCAGTACTTC
TRBJ1-1,-,TRBV18,-,CASSPALTIEAFF,TGTGCCAGCTCACCAGCCCTTACAATTGAAGCTTTCTTT
TRBJ1-3,-,TRBV9,-,CASSTHRGQGNTIYF,TGTGCCAGCAGCACCCACCGGGGACAAGGAAACACCATATATTTT